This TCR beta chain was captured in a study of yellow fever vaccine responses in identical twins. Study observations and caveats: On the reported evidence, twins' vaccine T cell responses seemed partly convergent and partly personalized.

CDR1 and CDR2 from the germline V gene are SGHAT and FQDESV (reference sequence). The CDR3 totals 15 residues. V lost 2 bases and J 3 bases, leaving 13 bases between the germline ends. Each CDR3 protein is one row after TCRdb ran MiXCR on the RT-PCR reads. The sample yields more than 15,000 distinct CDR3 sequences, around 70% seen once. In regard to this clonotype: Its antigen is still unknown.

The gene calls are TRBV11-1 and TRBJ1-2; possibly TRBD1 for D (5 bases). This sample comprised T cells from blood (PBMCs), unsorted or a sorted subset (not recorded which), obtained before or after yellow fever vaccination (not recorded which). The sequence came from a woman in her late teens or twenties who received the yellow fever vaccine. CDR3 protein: CASSLYLGEHYGYTF. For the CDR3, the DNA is TGTGCCAGCAGCTTATATTTAGGGGAACACTATGGCTACACCTTC.